This T cell receptor (beta chain) was sequenced for a study of cytomegalovirus exposure and HLA in healthy donors. Study-wide context: A data release that came early held tens of millions of unique TCRs from HLA-typed donors. Study-wide findings and caveats: The investigators catalogued 150 to 200 TCR beta chains as cytomegalovirus-associated. Researchers reported from a later analysis that most CMV-associated TCR beta chains appeared HLA-restricted.

As regards this clone: Its specificity is unknown.

The study ran its PCR with 60 Vbeta and 13 Jbeta primers. Some clones are missing from TCRdb's copy, which holds only in-frame ones; the method was immunoSEQ multiplex PCR. Of about 52,000 clones listed, approximately 77% are singletons. This clonotype was sampled from a woman aged 45-65 years in good health and CMV-seronegative. Sequencing was carried out using PBMCs.

The CDR3 protein is CASSEGLAGGSDTQYF. Written as DNA, the CDR3 is TGTGCCAGTAGTGAGGGACTAGCGGGAGGATCCGATACGCAGTATTTT. The rearrangement links TRBV19 to TRBJ2-3; 15 nucleotides match TRBD2. Germline CDR1 and CDR2: LNHDA and SQIVND (reference sequence). There are 16 residues in the CDR3. Germline trimming cut 5 bases from V and 6 bases from J; bases unmatched to any gene: 6.